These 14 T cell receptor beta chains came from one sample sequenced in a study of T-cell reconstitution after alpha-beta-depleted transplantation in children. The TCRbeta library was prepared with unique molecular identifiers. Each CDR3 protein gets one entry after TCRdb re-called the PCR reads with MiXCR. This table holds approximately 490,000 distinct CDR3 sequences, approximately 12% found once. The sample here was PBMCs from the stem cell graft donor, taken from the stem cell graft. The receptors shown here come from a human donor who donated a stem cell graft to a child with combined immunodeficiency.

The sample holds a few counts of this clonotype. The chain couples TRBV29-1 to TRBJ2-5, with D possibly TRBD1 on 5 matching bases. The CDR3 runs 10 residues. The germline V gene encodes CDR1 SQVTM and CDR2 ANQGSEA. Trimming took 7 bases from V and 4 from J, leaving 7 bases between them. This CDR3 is CSGQIETQYF. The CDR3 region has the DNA TGCAGCGGACAGATAGAGACCCAGTACTTC.

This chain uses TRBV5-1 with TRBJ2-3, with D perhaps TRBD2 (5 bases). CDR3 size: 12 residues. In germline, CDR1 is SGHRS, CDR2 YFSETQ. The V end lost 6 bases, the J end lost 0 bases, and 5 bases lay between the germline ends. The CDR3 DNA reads TGCGCCAGCACGGGGAGCACAGATACGCAGTATTTT. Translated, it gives CASTGSTDTQYF.

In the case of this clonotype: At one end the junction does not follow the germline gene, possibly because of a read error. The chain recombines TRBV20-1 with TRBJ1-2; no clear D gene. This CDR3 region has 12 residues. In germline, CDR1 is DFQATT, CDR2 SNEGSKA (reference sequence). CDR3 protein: CSAREGPYGYTF. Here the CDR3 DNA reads TGCAGTGCCAGAGAGGGTCCCTATGGCTACACCTTC.

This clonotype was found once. CDR3 bases: TGTGCCAGCAGCCAGGCGGGACTACAGAACAATGAGCAGTTCTTC. Its protein product is CASSQAGLQNNEQFF. This rearrangement joins TRBV7-3 to TRBJ2-1, with 7 bases aligning to TRBD2. Trimming cost V 5 bases and J 5 bases; bases outside gene matches: 9. This CDR3 has 15 residues. Germline CDR1 and CDR2: SGHTA and FQGTGA.

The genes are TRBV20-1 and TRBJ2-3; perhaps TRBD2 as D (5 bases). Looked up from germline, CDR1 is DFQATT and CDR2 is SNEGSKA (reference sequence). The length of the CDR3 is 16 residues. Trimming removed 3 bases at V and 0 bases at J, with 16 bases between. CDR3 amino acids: CSASLGDTLSTDTQYF. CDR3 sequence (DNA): TGCAGTGCTAGTCTCGGGGATACCCTTAGCACAGATACGCAGTATTTT.

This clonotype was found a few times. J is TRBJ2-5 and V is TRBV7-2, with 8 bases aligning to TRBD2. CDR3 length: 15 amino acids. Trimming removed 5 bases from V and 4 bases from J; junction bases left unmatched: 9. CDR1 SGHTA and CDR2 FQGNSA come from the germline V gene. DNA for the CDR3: TGTGCCAGCAGCGCCTCCGCGGGGGGCACAGAGACCCAGTACTTC. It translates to CASSASAGGTETQYF.

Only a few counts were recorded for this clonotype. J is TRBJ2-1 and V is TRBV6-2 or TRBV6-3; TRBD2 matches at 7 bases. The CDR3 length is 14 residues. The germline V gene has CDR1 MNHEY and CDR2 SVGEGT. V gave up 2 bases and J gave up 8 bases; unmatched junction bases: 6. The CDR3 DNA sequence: TGTGCCAGCAGTTACCTCATGGGGGGGGATGAGCAGTTCTTC. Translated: CASSYLMGGDEQFF.

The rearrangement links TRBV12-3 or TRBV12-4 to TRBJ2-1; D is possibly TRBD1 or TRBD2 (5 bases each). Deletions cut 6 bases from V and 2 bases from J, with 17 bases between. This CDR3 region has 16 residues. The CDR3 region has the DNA TGTGCCAGCAGCCACCGGGGCCTCTCTCCCTACAATGAGCAGTTCTTC. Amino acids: CASSHRGLSPYNEQFF.

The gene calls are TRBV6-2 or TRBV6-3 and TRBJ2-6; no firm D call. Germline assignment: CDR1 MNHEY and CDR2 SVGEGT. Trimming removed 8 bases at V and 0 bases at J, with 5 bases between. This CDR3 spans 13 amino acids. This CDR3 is CASVSSGANVLTF. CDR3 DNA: TGTGCCAGCGTGAGCTCTGGGGCCAACGTCCTGACTTTC.

CDR3 protein: CASSPSRDRTYEQYF. In DNA form, the CDR3 reads TGTGCCAGCTCACCGTCCCGGGACCGCACCTACGAGCAGTACTTC. The chain recombines TRBV18 with TRBJ2-7; perhaps D is TRBD1 or TRBD2 (5 bases each). The CDR3 runs to 15 residues. Trimming left V 3 bases short and J 2 bases short, with 14 bases between. The germline V gene has CDR1 KGHSH and CDR2 LQKENI.

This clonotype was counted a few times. CDR3 in DNA: TGTGCCAGCAGCTCGGGACACACTAATGAAAAACTGTTTTTT. It specifies CASSSGHTNEKLFF. The genes are TRBV7-9 and TRBJ1-4; D is possibly TRBD1 (6 bases). With 4 bases removed from V and 2 bases from J, the gap between germline ends came to 8 bases. Germline values: CDR1 SEHNR, CDR2 FQNEAQ (reference sequence). This CDR3 has 14 residues.

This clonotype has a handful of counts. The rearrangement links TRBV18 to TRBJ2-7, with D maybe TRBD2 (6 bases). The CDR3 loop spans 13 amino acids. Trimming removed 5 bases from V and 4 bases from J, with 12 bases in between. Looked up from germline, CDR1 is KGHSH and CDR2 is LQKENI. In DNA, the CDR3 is TGTGCCAGCTCAGGGACTCTAACTTACGAGCAGTACTTC. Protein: CASSGTLTYEQYF. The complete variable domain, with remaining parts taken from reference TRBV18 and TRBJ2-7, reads NAGVMQNPRHLVRRRGQEARLRCSPMKGHSHVYWYRQLPEEGLKFMVYLQKENIIDESGMPKERFSAEFPKEGPSILRIQQVVRGDSAAYFCASSGTLTYEQYFGPGTRLTVT.

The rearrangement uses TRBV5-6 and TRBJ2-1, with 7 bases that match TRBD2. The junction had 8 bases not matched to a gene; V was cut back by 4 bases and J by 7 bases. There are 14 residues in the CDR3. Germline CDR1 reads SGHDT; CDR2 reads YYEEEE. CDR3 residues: CASSHGLVWNEQFF. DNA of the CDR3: TGTGCCAGCAGCCACGGACTAGTTTGGAATGAGCAGTTCTTC.

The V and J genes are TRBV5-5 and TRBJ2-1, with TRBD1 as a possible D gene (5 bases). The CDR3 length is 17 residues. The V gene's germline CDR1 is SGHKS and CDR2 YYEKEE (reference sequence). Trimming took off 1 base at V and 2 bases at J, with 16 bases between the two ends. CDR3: CASSLYDSPQPYNEQFF. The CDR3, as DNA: TGTGCCAGCAGCTTGTATGACAGCCCCCAACCCTACAATGAGCAGTTCTTC.